The present TCR beta chain was sequenced within a study of brain T cells in children with intractable seizures. On this clone: Its antigen remains unknown.

Whole-study results and caveats: HCMV serostatus was not known, and viral specificity came from CDR3 similarity only. Pre-surgery blood may have been undersampled, hiding some clones.

The time point: blood from clinic visit 5 months post-surgery; TSC patient then seizure free. The CDR3 length is 15 residues. CDR1 is MNHEY and CDR2 is SVGAGI in the germline V gene. V lost 0 bases and J 0 bases, leaving 8 bases between the germline ends. Repertoires were generated with immunoSEQ multiplex PCR, while TCRdb's copy carries only in-frame clones and drops some. In the table there are about 340,000 clones, over 90% of which are singletons. The sequencing here drew on peripheral blood, taken less than 6 months after surgery. The chain uses TRBV6-5 and TRBJ2-5, with D possibly TRBD2 on 5 matching bases. This TCR derives from a boy less than two years old with tuberous sclerosis and intractable seizures. CDR3 nucleotide sequence: TGTGCCAGCAGTTACTCTGGCGGGTACCAAGAGACCCAGTACTTC. It encodes CASSYSGGYQETQYF.